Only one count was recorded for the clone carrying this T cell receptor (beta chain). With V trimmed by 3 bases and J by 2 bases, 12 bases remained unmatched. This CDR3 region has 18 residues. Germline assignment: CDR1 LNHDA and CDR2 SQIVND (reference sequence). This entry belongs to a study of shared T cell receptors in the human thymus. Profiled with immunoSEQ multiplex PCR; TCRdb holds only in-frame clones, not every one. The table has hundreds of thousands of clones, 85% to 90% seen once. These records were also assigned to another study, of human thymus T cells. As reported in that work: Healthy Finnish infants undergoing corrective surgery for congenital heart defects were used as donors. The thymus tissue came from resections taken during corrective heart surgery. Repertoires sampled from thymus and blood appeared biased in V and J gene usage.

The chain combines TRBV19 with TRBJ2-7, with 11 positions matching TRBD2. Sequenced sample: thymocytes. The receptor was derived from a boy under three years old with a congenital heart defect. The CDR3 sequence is CASSIAQVAGGLAYEQYF. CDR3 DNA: TGTGCCAGTAGTATTGCCCAAGTAGCGGGAGGGCTGGCCTACGAGCAGTACTTC.